Presented here are 5 T cell receptor beta chains from one specimen sequenced in a study of cytomegalovirus exposure and HLA in healthy donors. The primer mix had 60 Vbeta and 13 Jbeta primers. This table comes from immunoSEQ multiplex PCR, and its TCRdb copy is limited to in-frame clones, with some not included. The sample yields some 130,000 clones, 65% to 70% seen once. Sequencing was carried out using PBMCs. The receptors originated from a human donor in good health.

The rearrangement joins TRBV18 to TRBJ2-7; 9 bases fit TRBD1. The CDR3 has 15 amino acids. V was clipped by 0 bases and J by 4 bases; unmatched bases: 4. Germline V gene sequence: CDR1 KGHSH, CDR2 LQKENI. DNA for the CDR3: TGTGCCAGCTCACCACCGGGACAGGGCCTTTACGAGCAGTACTTC. This translates into CASSPPGQGLYEQYF.

This clone has only a few counts. This chain uses TRBV19 with TRBJ1-5; D ambiguous. The CDR3 runs 18 residues. The ends were cut back, 4 bases at V and 0 bases at J, with 19 bases in the middle. Germline CDR1 is LNHDA and CDR2 is SQIVND (reference sequence). CDR3 sequence: CASSNLAGLSYSNQPQHF. Written as DNA, the CDR3 is TGTGCCAGTAGTAACCTGGCGGGTTTATCGTATAGCAATCAGCCCCAGCATTTT. Drawing the rest from reference TRBV19 and TRBJ1-5, the complete variable domain is DGGITQSPKYLFRKEGQNVTLSCEQNLNHDAMYWYRQDPGQGLRLIYYSQIVNDFQKGDIAEGYSVSREKKESFPLTVTSAQKNPTAFYLCASSNLAGLSYSNQPQHFGDGTRLSIL.

V usage is TRBV6-5 and J usage is TRBJ2-2, with D possibly TRBD2 on 5 matching bases. This CDR3 region has 14 residues. Trimming left V 5 bases short and J 4 bases short, with 11 bases between. Germline loops: CDR1 MNHEY, CDR2 SVGAGI. The CDR3 is CASSNWERTGELFF. Here the CDR3 DNA reads TGTGCCAGCAGTAATTGGGAGCGCACCGGGGAGCTGTTTTTT.

The chain recombines TRBV18 with TRBJ1-5, with a tentative D call TRBD1 (6 bases). The CDR3 covers 13 residues. V was cut by 0 bases and J by 8 bases, with 8 bases left in between. CDR1 is KGHSH and CDR2 is LQKENI in the germline V gene. CDR3 amino acids: CASSPPPGEPQHF. The CDR3 DNA sequence: TGTGCCAGCTCACCACCCCCAGGGGAGCCCCAGCATTTT.

This clone was found a few times. V gene TRBV29-1 combines with J gene TRBJ2-3, with TRBD2 matching over 11 bases. This CDR3 contains 13 residues. Trimming took 7 bases from V and 3 from J; bases not matched to a gene: 3. Per the germline V gene, CDR1 is SQVTM and CDR2 is ANQGSEA. The CDR3 sequence is CSALAGATDTQYF. CDR3 DNA sequence: TGCAGCGCACTAGCGGGAGCGACAGATACGCAGTATTTT.